Each of the 14 T cell receptor beta chains below was sequenced from the same sample in a study of shared clonotypes between healthy human individuals. The assay was immunoSEQ multiplex PCR, and TCRdb's table has in-frame clones only and misses some. This sample has 450,000 to 500,000 clones, with approximately 80% found just once. The specimen was PBMCs. These TCRs come from a woman aged 40 to 50 in good health. Some clones in this sample may be carry-over from other donors' samples.

This rearrangement joins TRBV9 to TRBJ1-4; D gene unclear. This CDR3 region has 15 residues. In germline, CDR1 is SGDLS, CDR2 YYNGEE. Trimming pared 0 bases from V and 5 bases from J, leaving 11 bases between. The CDR3 sequence is CASSVGFQRNEKLFF. The CDR3 region has the DNA TGTGCCAGCAGCGTAGGTTTTCAGCGAAATGAAAAACTGTTTTTT.

The J gene is TRBJ2-1, the V gene TRBV11-2; D unclear. There are 15 residues in the CDR3. Germline V lookup: CDR1 SGHAT, CDR2 FQNNGV. The germline V and J ends were trimmed by 0 bases and 0 bases, with 6 bases remaining between them. For the CDR3, the DNA is TGTGCCAGCAGCTTAGACGCAGGCTCCTACAATGAGCAGTTCTTC. As protein: CASSLDAGSYNEQFF.

V is TRBV9 and J is TRBJ1-2; the D gene is possibly TRBD1 (5 bases). CDR1 and CDR2 (germline): SGDLS, YYNGEE. The CDR3 runs 12 residues. Trimming removed 6 bases at V and 7 bases at J, with 13 bases between. The CDR3 sequence: CASNRGRAGYTF. The CDR3 DNA sequence: TGTGCCAGCAACAGAGGCAGGGCTGGCTACACCTTC.

The chain couples TRBV9 to TRBJ2-1; possibly TRBD1 for D (8 bases). This CDR3 spans 16 amino acids. The germline V and J ends were trimmed by 3 bases and 4 bases, with 17 bases remaining between them. Germline assignment: CDR1 SGDLS and CDR2 YYNGEE. CDR3 sequence (DNA): TGTGCCAGCAGCGGGGGAGGGACAGGCCTTTACAATGAGCAGTTCTTC. It specifies CASSGGGTGLYNEQFF.

Only a few counts were recorded for this clone. The chain uses TRBV6-1 and TRBJ2-3, with a weak D call TRBD2 (6 bases). CDR3 length: 15 residues. Germline CDR1 is MNHNS and CDR2 is SASEGT. The ends were cut back, 11 bases at V and 2 bases at J, with 20 bases in the middle. The CDR3 spells CAGKYSGAITDTQYF. CDR3 coding DNA: TGTGCCGGTAAATATAGCGGAGCCATCACAGATACGCAGTATTTT.

The chain carries TRBV5-1 and TRBJ2-4; D possibly corresponds to TRBD1 (6 bases). V lost 2 bases, J lost 0 bases, and 12 bases lay in between. CDR3 length equals 16 residues. CDR1 is SGHRS, CDR2 YFSETQ, per germline. The chain's CDR3 is CASSFTAGVAKNIQYF. The CDR3 coding sequence is TGCGCCAGCAGCTTTACAGCAGGGGTAGCCAAAAACATTCAGTACTTC.

The chain has TRBV30 and TRBJ2-7, with a tentative D call TRBD2 (5 bases). Germline V CDR1 and CDR2: GTSNPN, SVGIG (reference sequence). The ends were cut back, 0 bases at V and 3 bases at J, with 12 bases in the middle. This CDR3 has 14 residues. CDR3 sequence: CAWSVAEALYEQYF. The CDR3 nucleotides read TGTGCCTGGAGTGTAGCGGAAGCGCTCTACGAGCAGTACTTC.

The rearrangement joins TRBV10-3 to TRBJ2-3; 8 nucleotides line up with TRBD2. After removal of 7 bases from V and 4 bases from J, the junction contained 16 bases not matched to a gene. Germline-derived CDR1 and CDR2 are ENHRY and SYGVKD. The CDR3 spans 17 residues. CDR3 amino acids: CAITLGIAGRGADTQYF. CDR3 DNA sequence: TGTGCCATCACCCTAGGAATAGCGGGAAGGGGCGCAGATACGCAGTATTTT.

V gene TRBV19 combines with J gene TRBJ2-3, with TRBD2 matching over 10 bases. Per germline, CDR1 LNHDA and CDR2 SQIVND (reference sequence). The CDR3 is made up of 15 amino acids. The V segment lost 8 bases and the J segment 4 bases; nucleotides outside the gene matches: 9. CDR3 in DNA: TGTGCCAGTTCCTCTAGCGGGAGTGTCTCAGATACGCAGTATTTT. Protein: CASSSSGSVSDTQYF.

The V call is TRBV4-1, the J call TRBJ1-2; TRBD1 aligns across 11 bases. Germline V gene sequence: CDR1 MGHRA, CDR2 YSYEKL. Germline trimming cut 4 bases from V and 4 bases from J; bases unmatched to any gene: 5. The CDR3 is made up of 15 amino acids. CDR3 sequence reads: CASSPRTGGGYGYTF. The CDR3 DNA is TGCGCCAGCAGCCCTCGGACAGGGGGCGGCTATGGCTACACCTTC.

Notes on this clone: At one end, the junction sequence differs from germline, possibly due to a read error. The J gene is TRBJ1-3, the V gene TRBV30; D is possibly TRBD1 (5 bases). The CDR3 runs 17 residues. Germline V CDR1 and CDR2: GTSNPN, SVGIG (reference sequence). CDR3 DNA sequence: TGTGCCTGGAGTGTTAGGGGTCGGTATGTCTCTGGAAATACCATATATTTT. Its translation: CAWSVRGRYVSGNTIYF.

This chain joins TRBV19 and TRBJ2-5; 9 bases fit TRBD2. After removal of 7 bases from V and 4 bases from J, the junction contained 10 bases not matched to a gene. The germline V gene encodes CDR1 LNHDA and CDR2 SQIVND (reference sequence). The CDR3 extends over 15 amino acids. The CDR3 nucleotides read TGTGCCAGTAACCCGATAGCGGGAGCGATAGAGACCCAGTACTTC. As protein: CASNPIAGAIETQYF.

Points on this clone: Distinct nucleotide sequences in the sample also encode this CDR3. The genes are TRBV7-2 and TRBJ2-3; TRBD2 is a possible D gene (7 bases). This CDR3 has 14 amino acids. Germline lookup yields CDR1 SGHTA and CDR2 FQGNSA. Between the trimmed V and J ends, which lost 3 bases and 1 base, there was a span of 8 bases. The CDR3 DNA follows: TGTGCCAGCAGCTTCGGGGGGCGCACAGATACGCAGTATTTT. It is translated as CASSFGGRTDTQYF.

This clone has just one count. The rearrangement links TRBV18 to TRBJ2-5, with 9 bases lining up with TRBD1. V was clipped by 1 base and J by 2 bases; unmatched bases: 5. This CDR3 has 16 amino acids. Germline lookup yields CDR1 KGHSH and CDR2 LQKENI. The CDR3 DNA is TGTGCCAGCTCACCACGGACAGGGGATCCTCAAGAGACCCAGTACTTC. Translating gives CASSPRTGDPQETQYF.